A selection of T cell receptor beta chains follows, all from one sample in a study of T cell changes during pregnancy in multiple sclerosis. Profiling relied on immunoSEQ multiplex PCR, and the TCRdb table lists in-frame clones only, not all of them. The table includes tens of thousands of clones, roughly nine tenths detected once. The starting material was CD4+ T cells from peripheral blood mononuclear cells, obtained in the third trimester of pregnancy. The receptors stem from a female donor in good health, enrolled as a control in a pregnancy study. Both conserved end residues are part of each CDR3. The order of the fields is J gene, CDR3 length, D gene, clone size, V gene, CDR3 protein, CDR3 DNA. A D gene is named only where the DNA matches it firmly. Expanded clones are given a class, and other clones once, few, many or no size at all.

j_gene: TRBJ2-1
len: 15
d_gene: TRBD1
abundance: -
v_gene: TRBV27
CDR3aa: CASSRTGGIYNEQFF
CDR3nt: TGTGCCAGCAGCCGTACAGGGGGGATTTACAATGAGCAGTTCTTC

j_gene: TRBJ2-2
len: 16
d_gene: -
abundance: -
v_gene: TRBV7-6
CDR3aa: CASSLAGRSITGELFF
CDR3nt: TGTGCCAGCAGCTTAGCAGGCAGGTCTATCACCGGGGAGCTGTTTTTT

j_gene: TRBJ1-2
len: 13
d_gene: TRBD1
abundance: once
v_gene: TRBV7-3
CDR3aa: CASSIQGNYGYTF
CDR3nt: TGTGCCAGCAGCATACAGGGGAACTATGGCTACACCTTC

j_gene: TRBJ1-1
len: 11
d_gene: -
abundance: -
v_gene: TRBV19
CDR3aa: CATRGITATFF
CDR3nt: TGTGCCACCCGGGGGATCACGGCGACTTTCTTT

j_gene: TRBJ1-2
len: 16
d_gene: TRBD1
abundance: -
v_gene: TRBV18
CDR3aa: CASSPGTGIRNYGYTF
CDR3nt: TGTGCCAGCTCACCAGGGACAGGGATAAGGAACTATGGCTACACCTTC

j_gene: TRBJ2-7
len: 14
d_gene: -
abundance: -
v_gene: TRBV6-6
CDR3aa: CASSYLQGSYEQYF
CDR3nt: TGTGCCAGCAGTTATTTGCAGGGCTCCTACGAGCAGTACTTC

j_gene: TRBJ2-7
len: 14
d_gene: -
abundance: -
v_gene: TRBV4-1
CDR3aa: CASSQALRGYEQYF
CDR3nt: TGCGCCAGCAGCCAAGCACTCAGGGGCTACGAGCAGTACTTC

j_gene: TRBJ1-1
len: 15
d_gene: TRBD1
abundance: -
v_gene: TRBV5-1
CDR3aa: CASSFDRGGGTEAFF
CDR3nt: TGCGCCAGCAGCTTCGACAGGGGAGGGGGCACTGAAGCTTTCTTT

j_gene: TRBJ1-2
len: 15
d_gene: TRBD1
abundance: -
v_gene: TRBV5-5
CDR3aa: CASSPTPTGSGGYTF
CDR3nt: TGTGCCAGCAGCCCGACCCCGACAGGGAGTGGTGGCTACACCTTC

j_gene: TRBJ2-2
len: 15
d_gene: TRBD1
abundance: -
v_gene: TRBV4-1
CDR3aa: CASSQGGTATGELFF
CDR3nt: TGCGCCAGCAGCCAAGGTGGGACAGCCACCGGGGAGCTGTTTTTT